These 21 T cell receptor beta chains were all obtained from the same sample, sequenced in a study of cytomegalovirus exposure and HLA in healthy donors. The PCR ran on 60 Vbeta and 13 Jbeta primers. Generated by immunoSEQ multiplex PCR, the TCRdb table keeps only in-frame clones and is missing some. The sample contains fewer than 200,000 clones, under 9.5% of which appear only once. Sequencing was carried out using PBMCs. All receptors derive from a woman younger than 45 in good health and CMV-seropositive.

This CDR3 reads CASTSSGSSYEQYF. The CDR3 DNA sequence: TGTGCCAGTACCTCTAGCGGGAGCTCCTACGAGCAGTACTTC. The chain joins TRBV19 to TRBJ2-7; 10 bases are shared with TRBD2. Losses at the gene ends were 7 bases for V and 0 bases for J; bases not matched to a gene: 3. The germline V gene has CDR1 LNHDA and CDR2 SQIVND (reference sequence). This CDR3 is 14 amino acids long.

J is TRBJ1-1 and V is TRBV27; TRBD1 matches 8 bases. Germline V CDR1 and CDR2: MNHEY, SMNVEV (reference sequence). The CDR3 length is 14 residues. The ends lost 6 bases at V and 6 bases at J; junction bases unmatched: 9. In nucleotides, the CDR3 is TGTGCCAGCAGCTTTGCGGACAGGGCAGCTGAAGCTTTCTTT. Its protein is CASSFADRAAEAFF.

The J gene is TRBJ2-1, the V gene TRBV9; 10 nucleotides line up with TRBD1. Trimming at V came to 2 bases and at J to 7 bases, leaving 12 bases not matched to a gene. Germline V gene lookup returns CDR1 SGDLS and CDR2 YYNGEE. The CDR3 sequence is 17 residues long. CDR3 in amino acids: CASSVGVGTGAENEQFF. The CDR3 DNA reads TGTGCCAGCAGCGTGGGGGTTGGGACAGGGGCGGAGAATGAGCAGTTCTTC.

This clone was counted between two and nine times. This chain links TRBV18 with TRBJ1-2; maybe TRBD1 (5 bases). Germline-derived CDR1 and CDR2 are KGHSH and LQKENI. V lost 1 base and J 3 bases, leaving 9 bases between the germline ends. The CDR3 runs 14 residues. CDR3 sequence (DNA): TGTGCCAGCTCACCACAGGGGTCGGACTATGGCTACACCTTC. Translating it yields CASSPQGSDYGYTF.

This clone occurred a few times. Written as DNA, the CDR3 is TGTGCCCTCCATGTGACGGTTTGGACTTCGGGGCAGTACTTC. It is translated as CALHVTVWTSGQYF. The J gene is TRBJ2-7, the V gene TRBV2; TRBD2 might be the D (5 bases). The CDR3 extends over 14 amino acids. CDR1 SNHLY and CDR2 FYNNEI come from the germline V gene. V lost 11 bases and J 9 bases, leaving 26 bases between the germline ends.

This chain joins TRBV4-1 and TRBJ2-6, with D unclear. The CDR3 totals 17 residues. Germline V CDR1 and CDR2: MGHRA, YSYEKL. The V and J ends lost 0 bases and 2 bases respectively, with 11 bases between them. The CDR3 protein is CASSQDHQKPGANVLTF. In nucleotides, the CDR3 is TGCGCCAGCAGCCAAGATCATCAGAAACCTGGGGCCAACGTCCTGACTTTC.

This clone has only a few counts. This chain joins TRBV5-1 and TRBJ2-7; 7 positions match TRBD2. The CDR3 contains 16 residues. Germline assignment: CDR1 SGHRS and CDR2 YFSETQ. Losses at the gene ends were 2 bases for V and 3 bases for J; bases not matched to a gene: 11. CDR3 DNA sequence: TGCGCCAGCAGCTTAGCGGCGGGAGCGGGGAACTACGAGCAGTACTTC. Amino acids: CASSLAAGAGNYEQYF.

This clone was counted only a few times. The rearrangement links TRBV7-2 to TRBJ2-3; 7 bases map to TRBD2. Germline-derived CDR1 and CDR2 are SGHTA and FQGNSA. The V gene end was trimmed by 0 bases and the J gene end by 5 bases; junction bases not matched to a gene: 8. CDR3 length equals 16 residues. CDR3 sequence: CASSLAPGGGRDTQYF. In DNA, the CDR3 is TGTGCCAGCAGCTTAGCTCCGGGGGGAGGGAGAGATACGCAGTATTTT.

This clone showed up just a few times. The chain links TRBV2 to TRBJ2-7, with 8 bases identical to TRBD1. The CDR3 runs 15 residues. CDR1 is SNHLY, CDR2 FYNNEI, per germline. J was trimmed by 5 bases and V by 6 bases; bases with no gene match: 12. CDR3 loop: CASRRRDRSPDEQYF. The CDR3 DNA is TGTGCCAGCAGACGCCGGGACAGGTCGCCTGACGAGCAGTACTTC.

The chain carries TRBV30 and TRBJ2-7; no clear D. Trimming pared 2 bases from V and 5 bases from J, leaving 13 bases between. The CDR3 has 13 residues. CDR1 and CDR2 from the germline V gene are GTSNPN and SVGIG (reference sequence). The CDR3 here is CAWSFPPRDEQYF. In nucleotides, the CDR3 is TGTGCCTGGAGTTTCCCCCCCCGGGACGAGCAGTACTTC.

This clone was seen more than once but under ten times. The chain joins TRBV2 to TRBJ1-1; TRBD1 might be the D (5 bases). Trimming removed 2 bases at V and 6 bases at J, with 19 bases between. CDR1 SNHLY and CDR2 FYNNEI come from the germline V gene. The CDR3 is 16 amino acids. CDR3 nucleotide sequence: TGTGCCAGCAGTGAAATGGGCTTAAATAGGGGTTCTGAAGCTTTCTTT. This translates into CASSEMGLNRGSEAFF.

CDR3 region: CASSPRGGSGANVLTF. The CDR3 DNA follows: TGTGCCAGCAGCCCCCGAGGGGGCTCTGGGGCCAACGTCCTGACTTTC. The gene calls are TRBV9 and TRBJ2-6; D possibly corresponds to TRBD1 (6 bases). V gave up 4 bases and J gave up 0 bases, with 11 bases separating them. The germline CDR1 and CDR2 sequences are SGDLS and YYNGEE. The CDR3 contains 16 residues.

Worth noting for this clone: The same CDR3 can be traced to other DNA sequences in this sample. This chain connects TRBV27 to TRBJ1-2; 8 bases line up with TRBD1. Germline-derived CDR1 and CDR2 are MNHEY and SMNVEV (reference sequence). Losses at the gene ends were 5 bases for V and 4 bases for J; bases not matched to a gene: 3. The CDR3 extends over 13 amino acids. The CDR3 DNA reads as TGTGCCAGCAGTCCAGGGGGCGGCTATGGCTACACCTTC. This translates into CASSPGGGYGYTF.

A word on this clone: Other DNA sequences of this sample code for an identical CDR3. The chain uses TRBV2 and TRBJ1-2, with 9 bases matching TRBD1. J lost 4 bases, V lost 4 bases, and 4 bases had no gene match. Germline values: CDR1 SNHLY, CDR2 FYNNEI. The CDR3 is 14 residues long. CDR3 in amino acids: CASSGGQGGYGYTF. In nucleotides, the CDR3 is TGTGCCAGCAGTGGGGGACAGGGAGGCTATGGCTACACCTTC.

This clone turned up a few times. The J gene is TRBJ2-1, the V gene TRBV11-3; D unresolved. V shed 3 bases and J shed 0 bases, with 12 bases lying between them. Germline V CDR1 and CDR2: SGHNT, YENEEA. This CDR3 comprises 16 residues. The CDR3 sequence: CASSFYGGSSYNEQFF. The DNA for the CDR3 is TGTGCCAGCAGCTTCTACGGCGGCAGCTCCTACAATGAGCAGTTCTTC.

The count of this clone is one. The rearrangement uses TRBV28 and TRBJ2-1, with 7 positions matching TRBD1. In germline, CDR1 is MDHEN, CDR2 SYDVKM. The CDR3 sequence is 15 residues long. V lost 7 bases, J lost 9 bases, and 15 bases stayed unmatched. The CDR3, as DNA: TGTGCCAGCAACTTGGACAGGTTCAAATTCGGTGAGCAGTTCTTC. Amino acid sequence: CASNLDRFKFGEQFF.

This clone was observed a few times. The rearrangement uses TRBV7-8 and TRBJ1-1; D may be TRBD1 (5 bases). Germline V lookup: CDR1 SGHVS, CDR2 FQNEAQ. The germline V and J ends were trimmed by 1 base and 1 base, with 16 bases remaining between them. CDR3 length equals 17 residues. The CDR3 region is CASSLGGTGRRNTEAFF. The CDR3 DNA sequence: TGTGCCAGCAGCTTAGGGGGGACCGGGAGGAGGAACACTGAAGCTTTCTTT.

There are a few counts of this clone. CDR3 DNA sequence: TGTGCCAGCAGCCACGGACTGGGGGGCGGGGAGCTGTTTTTT. Amino acid sequence: CASSHGLGGGELFF. V is TRBV5-4 and J is TRBJ2-2, with D tentatively TRBD2 (6 bases). V was pared by 4 bases and J by 7 bases, with 14 bases between. CDR1 is SGHNT, CDR2 YYREEE, per germline (reference sequence). There are 14 residues in the CDR3. The full variable domain, completed using reference TRBV5-4 and TRBJ2-2, is ETGVTQSPTHLIKTRGQQVTLRCSSQSGHNTVSWYQQALGQGPQFIFQYYREEENGRGNFPPRFSGLQFPNYSSELNVNALELDDSALYLCASSHGLGGGELFFGEGSRLTVL.

There are a few counts of this clone. The rearrangement joins TRBV6-5 to TRBJ2-7; D perhaps matches TRBD2 (6 bases). This CDR3 is built from 14 residues. V lost 7 bases, J lost 3 bases, and 16 bases lay in between. Germline CDR1 is MNHEY and CDR2 is SVGAGI. CDR3 coding DNA: TGTGCCAGCAAATCTCCGGGACTTTACTACGAGCAGTACTTC. It encodes CASKSPGLYYEQYF.

This clone came up a few times. CDR3 sequence reads: CASSPPVPTGGVGQPQHF. CDR3 sequence (DNA): TGCGCCAGCAGCCCCCCAGTTCCGACAGGGGGAGTAGGACAGCCCCAGCATTTT. V gene TRBV5-1 combines with J gene TRBJ1-5; the match to TRBD1 covers 9 bases. V trimming: 4 bases; J trimming: 7 bases; junction bases outside the gene matches: 18. The length of the CDR3 is 18 residues. CDR1 SGHRS and CDR2 YFSETQ come from the germline V gene. The complete variable domain, with remaining parts taken from reference TRBV5-1 and TRBJ1-5, reads KAGVTQTPRYLIKTRGQQVTLSCSPISGHRSVSWYQQTPGQGLQFLFEYFSETQRNKGNFPGRFSGRQFSNSRSEMNVSTLELGDSALYLCASSPPVPTGGVGQPQHFGDGTRLSIL.

This clone was observed a handful of times. This chain joins TRBV5-1 and TRBJ2-5; possibly TRBD2 for D (6 bases). The V end lost 0 bases, the J end lost 3 bases, and 12 bases lay between the germline ends. This CDR3 is 15 amino acids long. Germline V gene lookup returns CDR1 SGHRS and CDR2 YFSETQ. CDR3 coding DNA: TGCGCCAGCAGCTTGGCCGGAGGGGTGGAAGAGACCCAGTACTTC. Translation gives CASSLAGGVEETQYF.